Listed here is a single T cell receptor (beta chain). Its antigen is as yet unknown. The CDR3 length is 13 residues. Trimming removed 5 bases from V and 3 bases from J, with 9 bases in between. Germline-derived CDR1 and CDR2 are SEHNR and FQNEAQ (reference sequence). In each case, RNA was isolated and then reverse transcribed into cDNA as the sequencing template. Sequenced by immunoSEQ multiplex PCR; TCRdb stores in-frame clones only, minus some. The sample has about 140,000 clones; roughly 86% are singletons. The sample belongs to a study of CD8+ T cells in alopecia areata. In the study overall: Treated patients were given oral tofacitinib, which was dosed at 5 to 10 mg twice daily.

Findings of the study overall: Higher clonality and more expanded CD8+ clones appeared in lesional than normal scalp. Patients shared TCRs less clearly than mice did, possibly for HLA-related reasons.

Indicated treatment: oral pan-JAK inhibitor, 5-10 mg twice daily. The researchers isolated CD4+ and CD8+ T cells from PBMCs by sorting. Here the sequenced sample was CD8+ T cells sorted from blood, taken at week 4, from a patient treated with tofacitinib. The chain uses TRBV7-9 and TRBJ2-3, with D unclear. The TCR originated in a human donor with alopecia areata. The CDR3 nucleotides are TGTGCCAGCAGCCCACAGATTACAGATACGCAGTATTTT. Translating gives CASSPQITDTQYF.